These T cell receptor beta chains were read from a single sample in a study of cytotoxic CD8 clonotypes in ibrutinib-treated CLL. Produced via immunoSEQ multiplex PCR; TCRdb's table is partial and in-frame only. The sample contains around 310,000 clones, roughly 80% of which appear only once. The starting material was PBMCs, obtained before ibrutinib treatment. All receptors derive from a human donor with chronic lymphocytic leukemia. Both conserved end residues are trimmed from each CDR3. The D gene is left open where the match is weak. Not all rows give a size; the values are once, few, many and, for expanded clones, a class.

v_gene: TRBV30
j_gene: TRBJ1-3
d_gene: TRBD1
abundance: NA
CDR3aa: AWRGDRVPGNTIY

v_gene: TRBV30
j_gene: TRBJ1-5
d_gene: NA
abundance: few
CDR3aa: AWSEGRQDPQH

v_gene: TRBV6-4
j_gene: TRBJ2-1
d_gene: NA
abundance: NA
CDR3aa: ASSDSRRGNEQF

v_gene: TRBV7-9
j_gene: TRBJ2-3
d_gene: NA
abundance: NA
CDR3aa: ASSLTGLGTDTQY

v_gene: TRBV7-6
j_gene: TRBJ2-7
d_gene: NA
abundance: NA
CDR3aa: ASSLTSGVEQY

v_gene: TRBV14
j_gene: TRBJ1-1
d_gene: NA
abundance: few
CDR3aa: ASSQEGRKNTEAF

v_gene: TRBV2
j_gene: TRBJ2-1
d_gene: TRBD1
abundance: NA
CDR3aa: ASSEARGLNPNLYNEQF

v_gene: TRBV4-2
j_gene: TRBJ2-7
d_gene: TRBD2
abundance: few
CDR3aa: ASSLVGEGLTDEQY

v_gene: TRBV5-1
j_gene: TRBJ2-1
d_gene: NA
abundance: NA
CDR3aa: ASSVRDNYNEQF

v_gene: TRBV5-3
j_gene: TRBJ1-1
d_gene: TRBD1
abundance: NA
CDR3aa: ARSLEVSRGPNTEAF

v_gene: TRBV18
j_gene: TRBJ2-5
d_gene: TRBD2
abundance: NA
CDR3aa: ASSPPGLAGYQETQY

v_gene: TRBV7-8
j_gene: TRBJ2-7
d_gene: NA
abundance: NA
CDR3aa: ASSSRGMFGDSSYEQY

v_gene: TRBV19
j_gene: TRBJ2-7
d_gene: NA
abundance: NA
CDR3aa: ASSPLEGLGNEQY

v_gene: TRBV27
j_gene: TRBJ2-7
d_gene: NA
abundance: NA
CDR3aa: ASSFLTGVGYEQY

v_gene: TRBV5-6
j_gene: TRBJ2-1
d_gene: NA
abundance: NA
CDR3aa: ASSTLVGSFYNEQF

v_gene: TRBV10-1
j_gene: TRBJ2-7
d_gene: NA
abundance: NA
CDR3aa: TNGGTGITYEQY

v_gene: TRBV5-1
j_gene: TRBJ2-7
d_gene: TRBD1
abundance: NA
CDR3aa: ASSYGTGVYEQY

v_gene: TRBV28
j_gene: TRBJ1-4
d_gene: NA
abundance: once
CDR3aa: ASSLLVTGFQKLF

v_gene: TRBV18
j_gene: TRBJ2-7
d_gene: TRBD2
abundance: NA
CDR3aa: ASSPGLASTYEQY

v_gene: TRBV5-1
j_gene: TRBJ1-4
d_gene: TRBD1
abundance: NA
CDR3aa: ASSLGDSPNEKLF

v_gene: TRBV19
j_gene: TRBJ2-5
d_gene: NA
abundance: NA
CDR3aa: ASSIPGSQETQY

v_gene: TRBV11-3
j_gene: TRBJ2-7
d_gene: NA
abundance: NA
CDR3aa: ASSLGPSSYEQY

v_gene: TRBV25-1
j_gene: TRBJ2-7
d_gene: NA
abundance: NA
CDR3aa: ATMSTYEQY

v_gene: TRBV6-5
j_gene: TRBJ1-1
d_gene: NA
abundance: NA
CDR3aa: ASSSDRSAF

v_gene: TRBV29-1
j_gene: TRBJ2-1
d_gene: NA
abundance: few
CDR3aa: SVAALAGNEQF

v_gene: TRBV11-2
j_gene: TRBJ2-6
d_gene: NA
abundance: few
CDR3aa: ASSQVGANVLT

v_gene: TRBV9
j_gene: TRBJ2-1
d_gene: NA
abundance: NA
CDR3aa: ASSPRGDTYNEQF

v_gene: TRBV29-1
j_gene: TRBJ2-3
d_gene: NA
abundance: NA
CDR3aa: SVEASGTDTQY

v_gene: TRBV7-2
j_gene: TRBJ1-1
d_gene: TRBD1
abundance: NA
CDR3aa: ASSGQGYSTEAF

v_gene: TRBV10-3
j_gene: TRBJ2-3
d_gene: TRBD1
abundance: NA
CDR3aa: AISATGGPDTQY

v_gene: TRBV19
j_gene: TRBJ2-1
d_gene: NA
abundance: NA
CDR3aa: ASSIVQYNEQF

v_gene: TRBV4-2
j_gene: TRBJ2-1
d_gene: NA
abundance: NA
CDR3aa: ASSSGGASTNEQF

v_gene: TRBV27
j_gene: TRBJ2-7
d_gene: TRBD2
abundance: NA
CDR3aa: ASSFRGVYEQY

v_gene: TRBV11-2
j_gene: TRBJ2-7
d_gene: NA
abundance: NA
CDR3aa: ASSSGVGDYEQY

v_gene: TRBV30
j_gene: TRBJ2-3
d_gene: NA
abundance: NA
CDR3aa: AWSRQDTQY

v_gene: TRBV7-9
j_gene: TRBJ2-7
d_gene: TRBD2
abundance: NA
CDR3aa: ASSLERDPYEQY

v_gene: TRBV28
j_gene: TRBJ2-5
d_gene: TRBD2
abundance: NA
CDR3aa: ASSLRLAGVRETQY

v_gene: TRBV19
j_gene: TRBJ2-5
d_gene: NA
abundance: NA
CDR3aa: ASSPRPTSSGTQY